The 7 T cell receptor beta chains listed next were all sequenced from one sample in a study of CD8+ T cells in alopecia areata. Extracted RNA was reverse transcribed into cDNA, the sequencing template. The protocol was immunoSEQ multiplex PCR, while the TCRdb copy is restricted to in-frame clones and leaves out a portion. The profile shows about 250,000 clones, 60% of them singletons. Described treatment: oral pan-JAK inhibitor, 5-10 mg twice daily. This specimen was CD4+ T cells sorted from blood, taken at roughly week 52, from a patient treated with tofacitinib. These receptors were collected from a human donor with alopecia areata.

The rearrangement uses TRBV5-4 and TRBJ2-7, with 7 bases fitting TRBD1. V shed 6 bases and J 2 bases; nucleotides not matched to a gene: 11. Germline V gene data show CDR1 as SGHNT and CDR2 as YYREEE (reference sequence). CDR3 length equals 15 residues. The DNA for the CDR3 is TGTGCCAGCACCCTCAAGACAGGGTTCACCTACGAGCAGTACTTC. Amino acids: CASTLKTGFTYEQYF.

The CDR3 DNA reads TGTGCCACCAGCAGAGATTTCTTTGAAAAACTGTTTTTT. This sequence encodes CATSRDFFEKLFF. The V call is TRBV15, the J call TRBJ1-4, with unresolved D. Germline CDR1 and CDR2: LNHNV and YYDKDF (reference sequence). Trimming took 0 bases from V and 7 from J, leaving 6 bases between them. The CDR3 length is 13 residues. Full variable domain (missing parts from reference TRBV15 and TRBJ1-4): DAMVIQNPRYQVTQFGKPVTLSCSQTLNHNVMYWYQQKSSQAPKLLFHYYDKDFNNEADTPDNFQSRRPNTSFCFLDIRSPGLGDTAMYLCATSRDFFEKLFFGSGTQLSVL.

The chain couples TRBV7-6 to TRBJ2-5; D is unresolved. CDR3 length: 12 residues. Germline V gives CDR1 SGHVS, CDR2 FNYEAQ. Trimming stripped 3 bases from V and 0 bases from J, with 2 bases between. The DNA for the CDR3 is TGTGCCAGCAGCTTCGACCAAGAGACCCAGTACTTC. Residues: CASSFDQETQYF. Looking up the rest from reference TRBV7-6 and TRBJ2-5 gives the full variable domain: GAGVSQSPRYKVTKRGQDVALRCDPISGHVSLYWYRQALGQGPEFLTYFNYEAQQDKSGLPNDRFSAERPEGSISTLTIQRTEQRDSAMYRCASSFDQETQYFGPGTRLLVL.

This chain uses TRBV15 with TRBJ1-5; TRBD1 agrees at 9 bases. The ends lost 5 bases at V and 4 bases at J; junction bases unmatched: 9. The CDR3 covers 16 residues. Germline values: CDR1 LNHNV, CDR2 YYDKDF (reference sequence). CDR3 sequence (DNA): TGTGCCACCAGCGCGCCGTCCGGGACAGGGAATCAGCCCCAGCATTTT. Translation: CATSAPSGTGNQPQHF.

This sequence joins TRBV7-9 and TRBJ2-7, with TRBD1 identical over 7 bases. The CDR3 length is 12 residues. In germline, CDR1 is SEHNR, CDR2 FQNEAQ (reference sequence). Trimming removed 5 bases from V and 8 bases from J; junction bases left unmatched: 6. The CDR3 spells CASSLTGEQQYF. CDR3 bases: TGTGCCAGCAGCCTTACAGGGGAACAGCAGTACTTC.

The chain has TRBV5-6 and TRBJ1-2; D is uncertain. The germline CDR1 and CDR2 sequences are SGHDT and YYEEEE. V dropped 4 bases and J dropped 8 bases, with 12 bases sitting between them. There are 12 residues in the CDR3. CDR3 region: CASSMGPLGYTF. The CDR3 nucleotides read TGTGCCAGCAGCATGGGCCCGCTGGGCTACACCTTC.

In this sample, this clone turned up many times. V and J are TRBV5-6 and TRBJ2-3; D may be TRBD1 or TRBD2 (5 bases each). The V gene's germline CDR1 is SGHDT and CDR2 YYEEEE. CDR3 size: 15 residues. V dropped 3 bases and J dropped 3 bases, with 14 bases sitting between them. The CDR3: CASSSGTVGTDTQYF. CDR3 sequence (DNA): TGTGCCAGCAGCTCGGGGACCGTTGGGACAGATACGCAGTATTTT.